The 7 T cell receptor beta chains in this list originate from one sample, sequenced in a study of T cells in Graves' hyperthyroidism and ophthalmopathy (dated by TCRdb to about 2019). Library preparation used multiplex PCR. The sample was run on an Illumina HiSeq 2000. The TCR beta CDR3 regions were amplified from RNA transcripts. The TCR CDR3 was subjected to a first round of RT-PCR using the HTBI primer set and the Qiagen OneStep RT-PCR kit. Through fastp at Q25 and MiXCR, TCRdb rebuilt clones from the public reads, retaining in-frame beta chains. Each CDR3 protein appears once, grouped with its most common genes and DNA. The sample table holds about 400,000 distinct CDR3 sequences, of which roughly 15% were seen once. The top ten clonotypes cover 4% to 6.5% of the sample. Material: blood. The receptor source for this set is a woman between 18 and 30 years old with Graves' hyperthyroidism.

The chain joins TRBV20-1 to TRBJ2-1; no clear D gene. CDR1 and CDR2 from the germline V gene are DFQATT and SNEGSKA (reference sequence). The CDR3 loop spans 12 amino acids. The V and J ends lost 3 bases and 5 bases respectively, with 8 bases between them. This CDR3 is CSASLGHNEQFF. CDR3 sequence (DNA): TGCAGTGCTAGTTTGGGTCACAATGAGCAGTTCTTC.

As concerns this clonotype: A much larger clone lies one base from this, so it may be a read error. Without the conserved terminal phenylalanine or tryptophan, this CDR3 likely stems from a read error. The chain has TRBV6-9 and TRBJ1-1; 8 bases fit TRBD1. Trimming took 5 bases from V and 7 from J; bases not matched to a gene: 6. The CDR3 length is 13 residues. In germline, CDR1 is MNHGY, CDR2 SVAAGI. CDR3 amino acids: CASSITGGGEAFL. The CDR3 DNA reads TGTGCCAGCAGTATTACAGGGGGAGGTGAAGCTTTCCTT.

The CDR3 DNA follows: TGTGCCAGCAGTTCAAAACAGGTCACAGATACGCAGTATTTT. Translating it yields CASSSKQVTDTQYF. The rearrangement uses TRBV6-1 and TRBJ2-3, with D perhaps TRBD1 (5 bases). This CDR3 is built from 14 residues. V lost 5 bases and J 2 bases, leaving 11 bases between the germline ends. The germline gives CDR1 MNHNS, CDR2 SASEGT.

This clonotype was recorded at least ten times. The chain joins TRBV6-5 to TRBJ1-6, with a weak D call TRBD1 (5 bases). The CDR3 spans 19 residues. Trimming shortened V by 5 bases and J by 4 bases, and 24 bases separated the two germline ends. The germline CDR1 and CDR2 sequences are MNHEY and SVGAGI. This chain's CDR3 is CASSQKWPPGDQYNSPLHF. CDR3 bases: TGTGCCAGCAGTCAAAAGTGGCCCCCGGGGGATCAGTATAATTCACCCCTCCACTTT.

The J gene is TRBJ1-3, the V gene TRBV7-2, with 7 bases aligning to TRBD1. V was pared by 5 bases and J by 1 base, with 5 bases of the junction left unmatched. This CDR3 comprises 15 residues. Germline values: CDR1 SGHTA, CDR2 FQGNSA. In nucleotides, the CDR3 is TGTGCCAGCAGCACAGGGGTAACGTCTGGAAACACCATATATTTT. This codes for CASSTGVTSGNTIYF.

The rearrangement joins TRBV5-4 to TRBJ1-1, with TRBD1 as a possible D gene (6 bases). The CDR3 totals 14 residues. Between the trimmed V and J ends, which lost 4 bases and 2 bases, there was a span of 12 bases. Germline V gene sequence: CDR1 SGHNT, CDR2 YYREEE (reference sequence). The CDR3 coding sequence is TGTGCCAGCAGCGCCCTGACAGGTAACACTGAAGCTTTCTTT. Residues: CASSALTGNTEAFF.

This clonotype was found many times. This chain uses TRBV28 with TRBJ1-5, with a tentative D call TRBD1 (5 bases). V was shortened by 7 bases and J by 3 bases, with 10 bases between the two germline ends. This CDR3 has 13 amino acids. In germline, CDR1 is MDHEN, CDR2 SYDVKM. The CDR3, as DNA: TGTGCCAGCATCCCGGGGCCCAATCAGCCCCAGCATTTT. Its protein is CASIPGPNQPQHF.